Each of the 10 T cell receptor beta chains below was sequenced from the same sample in a study of cytomegalovirus exposure and HLA in healthy donors. PCR employed 60 Vbeta and 13 Jbeta primers. Sequenced by immunoSEQ multiplex PCR; TCRdb stores in-frame clones only, minus some. The sample has approximately 180,000 clones, just under 80% seen once. The source material was PBMCs. The receptors originated from a woman in her fifties or sixties in good health and CMV-seropositive.

Turning to this clone: This sample also contains other DNA sequences that code for the same CDR3. The V gene is TRBV5-1, the J gene TRBJ2-3, with a weak D call TRBD2 (6 bases). The ends were cut back, 1 base at V and 1 base at J, with 7 bases in the middle. The CDR3 contains 14 residues. The germline V gene has CDR1 SGHRS and CDR2 YFSETQ. As DNA, the CDR3 is TGCGCCAGCAGCTTGCCTAGCGGCACAGATACGCAGTATTTT. Translated: CASSLPSGTDTQYF. The whole variable domain, remainder taken from reference TRBV5-1 and TRBJ2-3, is KAGVTQTPRYLIKTRGQQVTLSCSPISGHRSVSWYQQTPGQGLQFLFEYFSETQRNKGNFPGRFSGRQFSNSRSEMNVSTLELGDSALYLCASSLPSGTDTQYFGPGTRLTVL.

DNA for the CDR3: TGCGCCAGCAGTCTTCCGGTGGGGGCTCTTAGGTGGGATACGCAGTATTTT. It specifies CASSLPVGALRWDTQYF. The chain uses TRBV23-1 and TRBJ2-3; possible D gene TRBD1, 6 bases. TRBV23-1 has ORF status, its function being uncertain. The CDR3 sequence is 17 residues long. V lost 4 bases and J lost 6, with 23 bases in between.

CDR3 bases: TGTGCCAGCAGCGAGAATCGGGGGGCGGGGAGCGGCTACACCTTC. It yields the protein CASSENRGAGSGYTF. V and J are TRBV7-8 and TRBJ1-2; D is perhaps TRBD1 (6 bases). With 5 bases removed from V and 8 bases from J, the gap between germline ends came to 21 bases. The V gene's germline CDR1 is SGHVS and CDR2 FQNEAQ. This CDR3 region has 15 residues.

This rearrangement joins TRBV4-2 to TRBJ1-4; D uncertain. Trimming took 2 bases from V and 0 from J, leaving 7 bases between them. Germline loops: CDR1 LGHNA, CDR2 YNFKEQ. CDR3 size: 15 residues. The CDR3 loop is CASSQPGATNEKLFF. CDR3 DNA: TGTGCCAGCAGCCAACCGGGAGCAACTAATGAAAAACTGTTTTTT.

In its sample, this clone was seen once. J is TRBJ2-7 and V is TRBV15, with 7 bases fitting TRBD2. Germline V CDR1 and CDR2: LNHNV, YYDKDF (reference sequence). This CDR3 is built from 13 residues. Trimming at V came to 5 bases and at J to 6 bases, leaving 7 bases not matched to a gene. The DNA for the CDR3 is TGTGCCACCAGCGGCGGACTAGAGGTCGAGCAGTACTTC. Translation gives CATSGGLEVEQYF.

This clone occurred once. The chain is built from TRBV5-6 and TRBJ2-5; D is perhaps TRBD1 (6 bases). V was pared by 0 bases and J by 0 bases, with 21 bases between. Germline V gene data show CDR1 as SGHDT and CDR2 as YYEEEE. CDR3 size: 19 residues. The CDR3 region is CASSLASAQGIVYQETQYF. The CDR3 coding sequence is TGTGCCAGCAGCTTGGCCTCGGCGCAGGGGATCGTGTACCAAGAGACCCAGTACTTC.

CDR3 in DNA: TGTGCCAGCAGCGTAGAACCAGGGGATGGAGAGCAGTACTTC. As protein: CASSVEPGDGEQYF. The rearrangement joins TRBV9 to TRBJ2-7, with D possibly matching TRBD1 (6 bases). Germline-derived CDR1 and CDR2 are SGDLS and YYNGEE. V was pared by 0 bases and J by 7 bases, with 14 bases between. There are 14 residues in the CDR3.

V gene TRBV27 combines with J gene TRBJ1-1; D is ambiguous. V was trimmed by 0 bases and J by 5 bases, leaving 7 bases between them. The germline CDR1 and CDR2 sequences are MNHEY and SMNVEV (reference sequence). This CDR3 has 13 residues. The CDR3 region has the DNA TGTGCCAGCAGTTTATCACAGTATACTGAAGCTTTCTTT. The encoded protein is CASSLSQYTEAFF.

The V gene is TRBV5-6, the J gene TRBJ1-5; D is unresolved. The CDR3 is made up of 15 amino acids. Germline V CDR1 and CDR2: SGHDT, YYEEEE. The V end was cut by 4 bases, the J end by 0 bases, with 11 bases between. CDR3 nucleotides: TGTGCCAGCAGCCTGGGTTATTATAGCAATCAGCCCCAGCATTTT. The encoded protein is CASSLGYYSNQPQHF.

This clone appeared a few times. DNA of the CDR3: TGTGCCAGCAGCTTAGGAGTAACCGGGGAGCTGTTTTTT. Amino acids: CASSLGVTGELFF. The gene calls are TRBV11-3 and TRBJ2-2; no reliable D call. CDR3 length: 13 amino acids. CDR1 SGHNT and CDR2 YENEEA come from the germline V gene. Trimming took off 1 base at V and 5 bases at J, with 5 bases between the two ends.